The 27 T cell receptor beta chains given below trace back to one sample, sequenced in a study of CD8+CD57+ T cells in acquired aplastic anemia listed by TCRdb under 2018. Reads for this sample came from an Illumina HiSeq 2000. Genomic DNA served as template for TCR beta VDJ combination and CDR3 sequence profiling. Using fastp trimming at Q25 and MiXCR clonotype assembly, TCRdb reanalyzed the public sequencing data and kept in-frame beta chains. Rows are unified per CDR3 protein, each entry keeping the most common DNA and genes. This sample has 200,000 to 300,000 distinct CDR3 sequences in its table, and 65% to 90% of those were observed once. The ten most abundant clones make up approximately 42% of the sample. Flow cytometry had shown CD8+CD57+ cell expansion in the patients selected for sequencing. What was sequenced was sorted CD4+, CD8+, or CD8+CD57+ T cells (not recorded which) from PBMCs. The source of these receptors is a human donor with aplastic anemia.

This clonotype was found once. The CDR3, as DNA: TGTGCCAGCAGTCCTATTACCGGGACAGTGGACTACAATGAGCAGTTCTTC. Residues: CASSPITGTVDYNEQFF. This chain joins TRBV2 and TRBJ2-1, with 7 nucleotides matching TRBD1. V gave up 5 bases and J gave up 3 bases; unmatched junction bases: 13. The CDR3 spans 17 residues. Per germline, CDR1 SNHLY and CDR2 FYNNEI.

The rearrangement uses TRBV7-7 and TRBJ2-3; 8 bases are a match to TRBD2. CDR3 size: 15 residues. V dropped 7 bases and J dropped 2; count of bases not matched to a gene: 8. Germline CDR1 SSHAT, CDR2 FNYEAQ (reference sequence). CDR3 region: CASIPGGGPTDTQYF. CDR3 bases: TGTGCCAGCATTCCCGGCGGGGGGCCCACAGATACGCAGTATTTT.

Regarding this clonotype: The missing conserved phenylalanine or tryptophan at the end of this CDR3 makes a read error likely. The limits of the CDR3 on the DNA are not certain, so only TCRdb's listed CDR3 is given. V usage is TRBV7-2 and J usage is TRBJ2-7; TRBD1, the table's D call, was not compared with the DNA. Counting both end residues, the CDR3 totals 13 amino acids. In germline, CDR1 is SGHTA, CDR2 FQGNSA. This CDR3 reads CASSSPRGHAQND.

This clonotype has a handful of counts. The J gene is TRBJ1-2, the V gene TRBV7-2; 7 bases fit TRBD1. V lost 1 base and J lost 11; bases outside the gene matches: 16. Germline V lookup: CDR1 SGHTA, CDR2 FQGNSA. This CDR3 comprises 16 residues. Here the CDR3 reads CASSLEGGARVKYYTF. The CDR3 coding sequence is TGTGCCAGCAGCTTAGAAGGGGGCGCCCGGGTCAAGTATTACACCTTC.

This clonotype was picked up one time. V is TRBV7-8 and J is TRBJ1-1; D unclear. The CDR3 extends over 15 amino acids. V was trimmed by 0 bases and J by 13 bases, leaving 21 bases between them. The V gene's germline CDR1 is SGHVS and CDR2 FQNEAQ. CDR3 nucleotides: TGTGCCAGCAGCTTAGCTCGAGGAGCCAATACGCAGTATTTCTTT. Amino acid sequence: CASSLARGANTQYFF. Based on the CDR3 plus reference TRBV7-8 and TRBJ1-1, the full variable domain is GAGVSQSPRYKVAKRGQDVALRCDPISGHVSLFWYQQALGQGPEFLTYFQNEAQLDKSGLPSDRFFAERPEGSVSTLKIQRTQQEDSAVYLCASSLARGANTQYFFGQGTRLTVV.

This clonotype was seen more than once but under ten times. DNA of the CDR3: TGTGCCATCAGTCCTCATTACATTGGGGGCACAGATACGCAGTATTTT. Protein sequence: CAISPHYIGGTDTQYF. J is TRBJ2-3 and V is TRBV10-3; D uncertain. CDR3 length: 16 residues. V was clipped by 5 bases and J by 1 base, with 16 bases between them. Germline CDR1 and CDR2: ENHRY and SYGVKD.

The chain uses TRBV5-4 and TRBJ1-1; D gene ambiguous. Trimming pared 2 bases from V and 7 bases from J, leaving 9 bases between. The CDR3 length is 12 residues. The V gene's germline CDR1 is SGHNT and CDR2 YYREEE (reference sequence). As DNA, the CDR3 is TGTGCCAGCAGCTTTACTAGCGATGAAGCTTTCTTT. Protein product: CASSFTSDEAFF.

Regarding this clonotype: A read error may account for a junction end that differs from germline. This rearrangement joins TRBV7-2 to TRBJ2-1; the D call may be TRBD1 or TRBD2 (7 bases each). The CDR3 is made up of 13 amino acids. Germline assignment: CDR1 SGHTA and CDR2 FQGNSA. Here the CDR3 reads CASSAGGVHHLHF. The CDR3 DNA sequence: TGTGCCAGCAGCGCAGGGGGGGTCCATCACCTGCACTTT.

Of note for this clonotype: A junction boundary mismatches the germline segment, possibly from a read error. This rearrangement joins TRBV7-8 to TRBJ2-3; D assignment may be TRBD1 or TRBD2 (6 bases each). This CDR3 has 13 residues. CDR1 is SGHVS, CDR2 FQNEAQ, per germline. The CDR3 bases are TGTGCCAGCGGCTTCGGGGGCAGACCCAATCAGTATTTT. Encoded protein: CASGFGGRPNQYF.

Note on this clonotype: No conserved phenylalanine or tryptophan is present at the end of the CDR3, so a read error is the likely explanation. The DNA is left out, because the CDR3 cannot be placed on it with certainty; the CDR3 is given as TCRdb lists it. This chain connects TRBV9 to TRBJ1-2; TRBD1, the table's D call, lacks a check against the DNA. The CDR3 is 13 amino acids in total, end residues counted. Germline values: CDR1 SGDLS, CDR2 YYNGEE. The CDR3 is CASSVGTARGQPL.

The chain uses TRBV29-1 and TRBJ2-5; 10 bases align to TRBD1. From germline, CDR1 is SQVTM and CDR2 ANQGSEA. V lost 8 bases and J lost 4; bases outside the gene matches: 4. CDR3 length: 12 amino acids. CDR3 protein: CSIRQGAETQYF. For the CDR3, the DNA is TGCAGCATACGACAGGGGGCAGAGACCCAGTACTTC.

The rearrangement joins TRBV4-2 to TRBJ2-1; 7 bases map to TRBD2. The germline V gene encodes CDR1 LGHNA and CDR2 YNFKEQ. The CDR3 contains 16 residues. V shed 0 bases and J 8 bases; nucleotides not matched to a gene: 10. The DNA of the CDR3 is TGTGCCAGCAGCCAAGAGGCCGGTAGCGGGCCGGATGAGCAGTTCTTC. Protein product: CASSQEAGSGPDEQFF.

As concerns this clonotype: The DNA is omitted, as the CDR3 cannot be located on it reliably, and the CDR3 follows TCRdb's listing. The chain's CDR3 is CASSVVVTSSTSCF. The chain employs TRBV7-4 and TRBJ2-5. Germline CDR1 SGHVT, CDR2 SQSDAQ. The CDR3 is 14 amino acids in total, end residues counted.

The CDR3 DNA follows: TGTGCCAGTAGTATAGGTGGCGGGGCCTATGATGCGTTCTTCGTA. Translated, it gives CASSIGGGAYDAFFV. The chain combines TRBV19 with TRBJ2-7; D is possibly TRBD2 (6 bases). CDR3 length: 15 residues. Germline CDR1 LNHDA, CDR2 SQIVND (reference sequence).

CDR3 residues: CASSEWTANYGYTF. CDR3 nucleotides: TGTGCCAGCAGCGAATGGACAGCTAACTATGGCTACACCTTC. The chain employs TRBV7-9 and TRBJ1-2; possibly TRBD1 for D (6 bases). Between the trimmed V and J ends, which lost 5 bases and 0 bases, there was a span of 10 bases. CDR3 size: 14 residues. Germline V CDR1 and CDR2: SEHNR, FQNEAQ (reference sequence).

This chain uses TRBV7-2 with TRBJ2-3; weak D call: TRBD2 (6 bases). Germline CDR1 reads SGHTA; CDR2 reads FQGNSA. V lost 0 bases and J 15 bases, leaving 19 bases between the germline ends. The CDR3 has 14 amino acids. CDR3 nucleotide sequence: TGTGCCAGCAGCTTAGCGAGAGGGACTGAGCAGTACTATTTT. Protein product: CASSLARGTEQYYF.

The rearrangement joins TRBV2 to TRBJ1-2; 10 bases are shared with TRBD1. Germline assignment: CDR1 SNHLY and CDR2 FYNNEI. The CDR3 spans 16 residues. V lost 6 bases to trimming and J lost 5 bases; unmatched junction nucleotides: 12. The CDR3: CASSAGDRGLQYGYTF. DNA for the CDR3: TGTGCCAGCAGCGCAGGGGACAGGGGCTTGCAGTATGGCTACACCTTC.

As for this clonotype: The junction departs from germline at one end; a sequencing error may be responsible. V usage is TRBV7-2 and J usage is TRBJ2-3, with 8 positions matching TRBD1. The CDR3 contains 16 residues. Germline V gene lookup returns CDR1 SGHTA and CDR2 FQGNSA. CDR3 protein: CASSLATGDDTDSQYF. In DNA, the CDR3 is TGTGCCAGCAGCCTAGCGACAGGGGACGATACAGATTCTCAGTATTTT.

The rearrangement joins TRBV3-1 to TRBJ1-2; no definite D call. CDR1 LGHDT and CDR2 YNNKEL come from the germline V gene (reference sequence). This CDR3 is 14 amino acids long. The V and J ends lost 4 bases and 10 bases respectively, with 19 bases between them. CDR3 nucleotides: TGTGCCAGCAGCCCTTCCCTTTCCATGATTTTCTACACCTTC. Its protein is CASSPSLSMIFYTF. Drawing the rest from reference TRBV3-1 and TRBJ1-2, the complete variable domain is DTAVSQTPKYLVTQMGNDKSIKCEQNLGHDTMYWYKQDSKKFLKIMFSYNNKELIINETVPNRFSPKSPDKAHLNLHINSLELGDSAVYFCASSPSLSMIFYTFGSGTRLTVV.

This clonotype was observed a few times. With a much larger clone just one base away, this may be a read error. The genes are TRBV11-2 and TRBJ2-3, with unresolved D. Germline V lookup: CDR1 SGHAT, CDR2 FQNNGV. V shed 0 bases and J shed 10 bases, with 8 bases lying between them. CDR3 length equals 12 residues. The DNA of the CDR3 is TGTGCCAGCAGCTTAGAGCTGAAAGCGCAGTATTTT. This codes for CASSLELKAQYF.

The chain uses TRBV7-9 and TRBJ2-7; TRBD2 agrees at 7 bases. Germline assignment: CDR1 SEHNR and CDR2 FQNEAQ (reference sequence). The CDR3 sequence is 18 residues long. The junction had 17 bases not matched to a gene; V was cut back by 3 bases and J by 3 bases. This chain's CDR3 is CASSFQTSGATHDYEQYV. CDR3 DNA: TGTGCCAGCAGCTTTCAAACAAGCGGGGCAACCCATGACTACGAGCAGTACGTC.

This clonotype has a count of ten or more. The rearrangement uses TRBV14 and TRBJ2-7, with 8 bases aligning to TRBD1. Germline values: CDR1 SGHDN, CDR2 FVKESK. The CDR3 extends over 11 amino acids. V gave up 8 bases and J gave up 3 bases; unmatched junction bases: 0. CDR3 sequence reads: CASGQGYEQYF. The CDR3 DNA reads TGTGCCAGCGGACAGGGCTACGAGCAGTACTTC.

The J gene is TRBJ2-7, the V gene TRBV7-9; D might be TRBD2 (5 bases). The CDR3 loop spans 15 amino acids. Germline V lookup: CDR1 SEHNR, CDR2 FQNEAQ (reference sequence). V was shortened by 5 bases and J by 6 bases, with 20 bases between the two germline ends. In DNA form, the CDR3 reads TGTGCCAGCAGCCATCAAAGAAGCGGCGCCTGCGAGCAGTACTTC. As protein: CASSHQRSGACEQYF.

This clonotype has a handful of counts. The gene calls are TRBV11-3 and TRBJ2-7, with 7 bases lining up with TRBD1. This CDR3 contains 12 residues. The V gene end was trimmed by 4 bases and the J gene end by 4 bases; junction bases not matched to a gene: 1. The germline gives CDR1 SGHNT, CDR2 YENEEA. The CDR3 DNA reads TGTGCCAGCAGCTCACAGGGGTACGAGCAGTACGTC. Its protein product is CASSSQGYEQYV.

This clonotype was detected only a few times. The CDR3 nucleotides read TGTGCCAGCAGCTTGGAGAGGGACGGGGTTGTGTATGATTACACCTTC. It encodes CASSLERDGVVYDYTF. V gene TRBV7-9 combines with J gene TRBJ1-2, with D perhaps matching TRBD1 (5 bases). Germline lookup yields CDR1 SEHNR and CDR2 FQNEAQ (reference sequence). Deletions cut 3 bases from V and 11 bases from J, with 25 bases between. The CDR3 runs to 16 residues.

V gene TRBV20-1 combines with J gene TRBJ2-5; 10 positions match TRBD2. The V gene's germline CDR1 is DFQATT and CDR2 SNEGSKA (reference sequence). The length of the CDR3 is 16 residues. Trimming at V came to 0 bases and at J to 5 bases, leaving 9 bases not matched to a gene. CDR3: CSARDRSGGAEETQYF. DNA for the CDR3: TGCAGTGCTAGAGATCGGAGCGGGGGGGCCGAGGAGACCCAGTACTTC.

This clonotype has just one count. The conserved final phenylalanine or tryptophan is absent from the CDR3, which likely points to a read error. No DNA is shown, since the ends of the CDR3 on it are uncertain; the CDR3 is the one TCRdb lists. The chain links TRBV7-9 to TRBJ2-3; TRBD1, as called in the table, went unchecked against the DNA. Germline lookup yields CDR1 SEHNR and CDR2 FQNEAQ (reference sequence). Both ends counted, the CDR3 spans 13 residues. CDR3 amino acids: CASSDGGQTRTQY.